One T cell receptor (beta chain) is described in this entry. This clone occurred a few times. Its antigen remains unidentified. Base qualities were left out, and no much larger clone turns up one base away. The CDR3 runs 12 amino acids, cysteine and phenylalanine included. The only DNA kept is the CDR3, 36 bases in frame from the first base. V and J are truncated by 4 bases and 4 bases respectively, leaving an intervening sequence of 7 bases. CDR1 and CDR2 were assigned from the germline V gene as MDHEN and SYDVKM. This entry comes from a study of OX40 agonist ivuxolimab in advanced cancers. The study in broad terms: Ivuxolimab was an agonistic, fully human IgG2 monoclonal antibody directed against OX40 (CD134), a costimulatory receptor. Intravenous ivuxolimab was administered to patients every 2 weeks at six dose levels: 0.01, 0.1, 0.3, 1.5, 3 and 10 mg/kg. Of the 50 to 55 dose-escalation patients, hepatocellular carcinoma was present in some 19, melanoma in around 15, renal cell carcinoma in 9 and head and neck cancer in 9. A male proportion of 75% to 85% and a mean age of approximately 62 years, ranging from about 23 to 90, were recorded for the dose-escalation cohort. Patients were allowed to have had prior anti-PD-1, anti-PD-L1 or anti-CTLA-4 therapy, and 30% to 40% of the dose-escalation patients had previously received checkpoint inhibitors. Partial responses occurred in three dose-escalation patients, of whom one had hepatocellular carcinoma and two had cutaneous melanoma. Peripheral TCRbeta sequencing was intended to test whether TCR sequence diversity was altered and clonal T-cell expansion was caused by ivuxolimab. The monotherapy dose-escalation portion (N of about 50 patients) of the phase I ivuxolimab trial is reported in the paper.

Points the paper makes about the study in general: After ivuxolimab, expanded clones were on average more numerous among CD8+ T cells than among CD4+ T cells. Low levels of normalized T-cell clonal expansion were also seen in some nonresponding patients. In the 0.1-3.0 mg/kg groups, partial responders had among the lowest normalized peripheral clonal expansion, particularly in CD8+ T cells. At doses of 0.1 to 3.0 mg/kg, clonal expansion of both CD4+ and CD8+ T cells in blood was seen between baseline and week 6. The antigen specificity of the clonally expanded peripheral T cells was not determined.

Genomic DNA was isolated from the sorted cells so that the TCRbeta CDR3 region could be sequenced. The immunoSEQ Assay was used to sequence the TCRbeta CDR3 regions. In its TCRdb copy, this immuneACCESS table keeps in-frame sequences only and misses some clones. Where compared with another copy, unresolved V genes explain less than half of these, and the others have no known cause. Counted in this sample were some 98,000 clones; 91% of them appeared once. The top ten constitute around 0.32% of the sample. The trial excluded patients who had a history of autoimmune disease or who were on systemic immunosuppression. Peripheral blood for TCR sequencing was collected from all dose cohorts at baseline, on cycle 4 day 1, and on cycle 7 day 1. The samples were drawn from a first-in-human, open-label, multicenter phase I dose-escalation trial of ivuxolimab. Adults with locally advanced or metastatic head and neck squamous cell, hepatocellular, melanoma or renal cell carcinoma were enrolled in the trial. Before TCR sequencing, CD4+ T cells and CD8+ T cells from peripheral blood were sorted into separate populations.

This receptor was obtained from an adult with an advanced solid tumor such as melanoma, head and neck, liver or kidney cancer. The chain was built from TRBV28 and TRBJ2-5; TRBD2 is a possible D gene, resting on 6 matching bases. The input for sequencing was CD4+ or CD8+ T cells sorted from blood, taken in a trial of the OX40 agonist ivuxolimab. The CDR3 in this case is CASSWGVETQYF. The DNA is TGTGCCAGCAGTTGGGGGGTAGAGACCCAGTACTTC.